The clone carrying this T cell receptor beta chain was detected many times. What it recognizes is unknown. RNA transcripts yielded amplified TCR beta CDR3 regions. First-round RT-PCR of the TCR CDR3 relied on the HTBI primer set. Each CDR3 protein gets one entry after TCRdb re-called the multiplex PCR reads with MiXCR. The repertoire holds almost 250,000 distinct CDR3 sequences, with approximately 25% as singletons. This entry comes from a study of T cells in Graves' hyperthyroidism and ophthalmopathy. Study-wide results and limits: A model of 13 V-J features distinguished ophthalmopathy from stable hyperthyroidism.

The CDR3 runs to 19 residues. The trim removed 0 bases at V and 0 bases at J, leaving 8 bases unmatched. Per the germline V gene, CDR1 is SGHAT and CDR2 is FQNNGV. The sample consisted of blood. The chain employs TRBV11-2 and TRBJ2-4; 10 bases are a match to TRBD1. This TCR derives from a woman between 40 and 50 years old with Graves' ophthalmopathy. The CDR3 DNA sequence: TGTGCCAGCAGCTTAGATGAGTTCCGACAGGGGGCAGCCAAAAACATTCAGTACTTC. Translating gives CASSLDEFRQGAAKNIQYF. Filled out from reference TRBV11-2 and TRBJ2-4, the complete variable domain reads EAGVAQSPRYKIIEKRQSVAFWCNPISGHATLYWYQQILGQGPKLLIQFQNNGVVDDSQLPKDRFSAERLKGVDSTLKIQPAKLEDSAVYLCASSLDEFRQGAAKNIQYFGAGTRLSVL.